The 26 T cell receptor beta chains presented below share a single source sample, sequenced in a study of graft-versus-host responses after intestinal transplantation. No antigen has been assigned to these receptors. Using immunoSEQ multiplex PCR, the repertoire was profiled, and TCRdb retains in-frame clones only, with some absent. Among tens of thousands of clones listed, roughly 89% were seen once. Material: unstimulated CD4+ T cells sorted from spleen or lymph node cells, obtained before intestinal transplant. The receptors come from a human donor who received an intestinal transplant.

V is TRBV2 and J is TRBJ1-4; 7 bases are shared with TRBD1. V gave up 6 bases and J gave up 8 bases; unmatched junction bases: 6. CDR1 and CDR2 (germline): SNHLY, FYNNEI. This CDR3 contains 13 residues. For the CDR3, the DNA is TGTGCCAGCAGCAACGGACAGGTGGAAAAACTGTTTTTT. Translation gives CASSNGQVEKLFF.

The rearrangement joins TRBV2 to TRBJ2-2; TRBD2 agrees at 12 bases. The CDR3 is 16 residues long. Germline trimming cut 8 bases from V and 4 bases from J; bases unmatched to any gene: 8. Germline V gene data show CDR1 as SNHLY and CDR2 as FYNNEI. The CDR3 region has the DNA TGTGCCAGCCGCCGGACTAGCGGGGACCCCACCGGGGAGCTGTTTTTT. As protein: CASRRTSGDPTGELFF.

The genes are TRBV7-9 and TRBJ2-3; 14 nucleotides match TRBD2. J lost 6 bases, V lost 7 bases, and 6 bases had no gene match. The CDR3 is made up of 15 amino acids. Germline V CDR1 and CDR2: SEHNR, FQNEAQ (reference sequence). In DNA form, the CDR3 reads TGTGCCAGCACGACTAGCGGGGGGGCAGGGGATACGCAGTATTTT. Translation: CASTTSGGAGDTQYF.

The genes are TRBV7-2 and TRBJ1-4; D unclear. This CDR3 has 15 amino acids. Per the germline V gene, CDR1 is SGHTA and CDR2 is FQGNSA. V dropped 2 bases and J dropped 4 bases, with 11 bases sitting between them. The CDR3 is CASSLSNSRNEKLFF. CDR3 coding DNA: TGTGCCAGCAGCTTATCGAACAGCCGTAATGAAAAACTGTTTTTT.

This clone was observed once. The CDR3 loop reads CASSPGTVKTF. The CDR3 region has the DNA TGTGCCAGCTCACCAGGGACAGTGAAGACCTTC. This chain connects TRBV18 to TRBJ1-2, with 7 bases that match TRBD1. Germline CDR1 is KGHSH and CDR2 is LQKENI. The CDR3 spans 11 residues. After removal of 2 bases from V and 14 bases from J, the junction contained 5 bases not matched to a gene.

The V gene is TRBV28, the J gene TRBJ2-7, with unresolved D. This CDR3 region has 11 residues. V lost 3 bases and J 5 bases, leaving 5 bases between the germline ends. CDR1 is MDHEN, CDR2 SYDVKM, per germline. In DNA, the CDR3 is TGTGCCAGCAGTTTCAGTAACGAGCAGTACTTC. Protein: CASSFSNEQYF. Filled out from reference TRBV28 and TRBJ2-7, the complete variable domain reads DVKVTQSSRYLVKRTGEKVFLECVQDMDHENMFWYRQDPGLGLRLIYFSYDVKMKEKGDIPEGYSVSREKKERFSLILESASTNQTSMYLCASSFSNEQYFGPGTRLTVT.

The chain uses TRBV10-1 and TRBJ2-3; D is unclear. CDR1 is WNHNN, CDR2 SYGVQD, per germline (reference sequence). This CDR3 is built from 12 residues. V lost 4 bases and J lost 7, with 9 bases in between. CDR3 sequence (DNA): TGCGCCAGCAGTGGTGATACTTATACGCAGTATTTT. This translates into CASSGDTYTQYF.

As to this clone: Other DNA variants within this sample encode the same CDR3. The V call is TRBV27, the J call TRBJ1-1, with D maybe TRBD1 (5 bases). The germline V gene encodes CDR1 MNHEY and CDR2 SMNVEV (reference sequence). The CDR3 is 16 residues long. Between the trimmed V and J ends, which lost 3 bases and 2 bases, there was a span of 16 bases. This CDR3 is CASSFWAGVFNTEAFF. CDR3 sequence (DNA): TGTGCCAGCAGTTTTTGGGCGGGGGTGTTTAACACTGAAGCTTTCTTT.

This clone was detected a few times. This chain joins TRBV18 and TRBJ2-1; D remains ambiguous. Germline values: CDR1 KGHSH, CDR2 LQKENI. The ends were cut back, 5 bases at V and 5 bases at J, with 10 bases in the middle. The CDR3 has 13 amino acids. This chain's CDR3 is CASSSDMHNEQFF. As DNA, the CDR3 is TGTGCCAGCTCATCAGACATGCACAATGAGCAGTTCTTC.

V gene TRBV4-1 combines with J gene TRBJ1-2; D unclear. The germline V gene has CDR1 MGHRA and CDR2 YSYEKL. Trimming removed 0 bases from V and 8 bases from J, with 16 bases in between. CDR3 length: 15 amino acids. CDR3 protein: CASSQDPGRVGGYTF. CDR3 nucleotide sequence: TGCGCCAGCAGCCAAGACCCCGGGAGGGTTGGCGGCTACACCTTC.

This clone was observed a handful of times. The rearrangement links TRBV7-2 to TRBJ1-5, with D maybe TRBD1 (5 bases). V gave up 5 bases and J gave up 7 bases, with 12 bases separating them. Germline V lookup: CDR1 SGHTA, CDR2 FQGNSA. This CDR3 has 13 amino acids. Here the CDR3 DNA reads TGTGCCAGCAGCCGGGGGAATTTGCAGCCCCAGCATTTT. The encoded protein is CASSRGNLQPQHF.

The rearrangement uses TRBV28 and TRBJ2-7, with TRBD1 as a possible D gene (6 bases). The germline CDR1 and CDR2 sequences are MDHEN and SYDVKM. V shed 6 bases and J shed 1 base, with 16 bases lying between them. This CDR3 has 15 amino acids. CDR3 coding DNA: TGTGCCAGCAGCCCGGACAGAAGACGATCCTACGAGCAGTACTTC. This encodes CASSPDRRRSYEQYF.

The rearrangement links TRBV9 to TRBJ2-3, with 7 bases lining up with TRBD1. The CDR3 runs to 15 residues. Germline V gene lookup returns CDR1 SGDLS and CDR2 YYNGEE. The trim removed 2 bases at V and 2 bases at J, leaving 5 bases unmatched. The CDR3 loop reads CASSVGRGTTDTQYF. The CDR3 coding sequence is TGTGCCAGCAGCGTCGGCAGGGGGACCACAGATACGCAGTATTTT.

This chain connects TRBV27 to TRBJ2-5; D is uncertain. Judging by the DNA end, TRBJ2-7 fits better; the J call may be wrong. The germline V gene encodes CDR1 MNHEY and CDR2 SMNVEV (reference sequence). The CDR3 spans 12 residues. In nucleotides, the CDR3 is TGTGCCAGCAGTTTTCGACAAGGCGAGCAGTACTTC. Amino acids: CASSFRQGEQYF.

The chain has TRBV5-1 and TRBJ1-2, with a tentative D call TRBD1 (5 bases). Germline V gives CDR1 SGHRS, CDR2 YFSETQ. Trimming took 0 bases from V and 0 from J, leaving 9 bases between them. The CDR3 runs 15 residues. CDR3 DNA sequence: TGCGCCAGCAGCTTGGTGCCAGGGTCTAACTATGGCTACACCTTC. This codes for CASSLVPGSNYGYTF.

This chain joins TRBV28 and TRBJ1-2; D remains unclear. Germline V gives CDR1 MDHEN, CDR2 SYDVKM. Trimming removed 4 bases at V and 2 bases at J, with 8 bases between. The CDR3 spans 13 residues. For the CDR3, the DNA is TGTGCCAGCAGTTCACGGGAGAACTATGGCTACACCTTC. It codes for CASSSRENYGYTF.

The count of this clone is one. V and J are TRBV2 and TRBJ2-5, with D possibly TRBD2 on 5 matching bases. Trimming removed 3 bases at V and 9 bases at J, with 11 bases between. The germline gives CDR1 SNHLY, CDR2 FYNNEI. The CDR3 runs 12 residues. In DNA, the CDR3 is TGTGCCAGCAGTGACGTCGGGAAGGCCCAGTACTTC. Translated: CASSDVGKAQYF.

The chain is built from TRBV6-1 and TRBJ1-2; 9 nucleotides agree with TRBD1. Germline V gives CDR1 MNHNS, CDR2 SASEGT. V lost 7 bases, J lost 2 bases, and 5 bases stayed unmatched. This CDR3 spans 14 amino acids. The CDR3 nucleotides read TGTGCCAGCACTAGTACAGGGGGCAACTATGGCTACACCTTC. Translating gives CASTSTGGNYGYTF.

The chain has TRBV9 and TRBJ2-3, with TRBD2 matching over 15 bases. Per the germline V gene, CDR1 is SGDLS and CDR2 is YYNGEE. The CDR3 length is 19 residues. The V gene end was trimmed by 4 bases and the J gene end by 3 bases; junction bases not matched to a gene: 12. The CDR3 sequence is CASSPQSGLAGGPTDTQYF. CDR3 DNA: TGTGCCAGCAGCCCACAATCCGGACTAGCGGGAGGGCCGACAGATACGCAGTATTTT.

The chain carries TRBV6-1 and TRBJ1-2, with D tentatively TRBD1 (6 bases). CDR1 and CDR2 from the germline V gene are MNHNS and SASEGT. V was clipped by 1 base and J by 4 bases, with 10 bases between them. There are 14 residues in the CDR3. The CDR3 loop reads CASSEGGGPYGYTF. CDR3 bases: TGTGCCAGCAGTGAAGGGGGGGGGCCCTATGGCTACACCTTC.

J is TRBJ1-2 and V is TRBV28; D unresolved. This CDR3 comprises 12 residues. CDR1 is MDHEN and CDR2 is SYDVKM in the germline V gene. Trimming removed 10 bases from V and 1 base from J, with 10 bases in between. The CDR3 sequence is CATISSNYGYTF. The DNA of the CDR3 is TGTGCCACCATATCCAGTAACTATGGCTACACCTTC.

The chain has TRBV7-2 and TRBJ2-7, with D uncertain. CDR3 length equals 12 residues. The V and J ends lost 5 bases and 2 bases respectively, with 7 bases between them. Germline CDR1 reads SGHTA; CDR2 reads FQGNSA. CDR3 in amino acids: CASSHNTYEQYF. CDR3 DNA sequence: TGTGCCAGCAGCCACAATACCTACGAGCAGTACTTC.

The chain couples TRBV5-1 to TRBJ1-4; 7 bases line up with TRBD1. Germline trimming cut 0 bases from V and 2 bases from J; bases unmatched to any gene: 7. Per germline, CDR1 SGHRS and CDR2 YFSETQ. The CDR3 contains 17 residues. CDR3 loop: CASSLAAGGITNEKLFF. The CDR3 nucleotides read TGCGCCAGCAGCTTGGCGGCAGGGGGAATCACTAATGAAAAACTGTTTTTT.

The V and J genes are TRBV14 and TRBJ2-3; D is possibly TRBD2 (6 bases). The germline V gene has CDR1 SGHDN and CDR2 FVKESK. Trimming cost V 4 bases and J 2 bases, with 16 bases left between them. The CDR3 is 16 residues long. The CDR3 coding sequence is TGTGCCAGCAGCCGGGAGTCGGGACTTCTCACAGATACGCAGTATTTT. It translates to CASSRESGLLTDTQYF.

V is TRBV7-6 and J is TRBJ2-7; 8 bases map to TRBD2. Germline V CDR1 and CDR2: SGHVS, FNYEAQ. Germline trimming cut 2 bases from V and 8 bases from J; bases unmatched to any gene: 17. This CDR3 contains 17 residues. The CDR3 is CASSLSPLAGTSIKQYF. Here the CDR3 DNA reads TGTGCCAGCAGCTTATCACCCTTAGCCGGGACTAGTATAAAGCAGTACTTC.

CDR3 sequence: CASSADTPRVNEQFF. The CDR3 region has the DNA TGTGCCAGCAGTGCGGACACGCCGAGAGTGAATGAGCAGTTCTTC. The chain carries TRBV28 and TRBJ2-1; D might be TRBD1 (5 bases). The CDR3 has 15 residues. V lost 5 bases, J lost 7 bases, and 18 bases lay in between. Looked up from germline, CDR1 is MDHEN and CDR2 is SYDVKM. Combining the CDR3 with reference TRBV28 and TRBJ2-1 gives the whole variable domain DVKVTQSSRYLVKRTGEKVFLECVQDMDHENMFWYRQDPGLGLRLIYFSYDVKMKEKGDIPEGYSVSREKKERFSLILESASTNQTSMYLCASSADTPRVNEQFFGPGTRLTVL.